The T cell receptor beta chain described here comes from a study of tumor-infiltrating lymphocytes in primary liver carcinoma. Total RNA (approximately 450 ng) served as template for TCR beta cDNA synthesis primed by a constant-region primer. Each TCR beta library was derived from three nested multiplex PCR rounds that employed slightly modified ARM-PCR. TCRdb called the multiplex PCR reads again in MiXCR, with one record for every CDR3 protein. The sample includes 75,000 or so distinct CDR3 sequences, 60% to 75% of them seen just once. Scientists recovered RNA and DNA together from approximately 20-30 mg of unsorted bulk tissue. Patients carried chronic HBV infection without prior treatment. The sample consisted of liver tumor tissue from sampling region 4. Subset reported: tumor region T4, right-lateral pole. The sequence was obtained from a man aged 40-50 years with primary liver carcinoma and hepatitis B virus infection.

Here the CDR3 DNA reads TGTGCCATCAGAGTCGGACAGGCGGAAGACGAGCAGTTCTTC. Encoded protein: CAIRVGQAEDEQFF. The chain has TRBV10-3 and TRBJ2-1; 7 bases line up with TRBD1. V trimming: 6 bases; J trimming: 10 bases; junction bases outside the gene matches: 12. Germline V gene sequence: CDR1 ENHRY, CDR2 SYGVKD. The CDR3 runs 14 residues.